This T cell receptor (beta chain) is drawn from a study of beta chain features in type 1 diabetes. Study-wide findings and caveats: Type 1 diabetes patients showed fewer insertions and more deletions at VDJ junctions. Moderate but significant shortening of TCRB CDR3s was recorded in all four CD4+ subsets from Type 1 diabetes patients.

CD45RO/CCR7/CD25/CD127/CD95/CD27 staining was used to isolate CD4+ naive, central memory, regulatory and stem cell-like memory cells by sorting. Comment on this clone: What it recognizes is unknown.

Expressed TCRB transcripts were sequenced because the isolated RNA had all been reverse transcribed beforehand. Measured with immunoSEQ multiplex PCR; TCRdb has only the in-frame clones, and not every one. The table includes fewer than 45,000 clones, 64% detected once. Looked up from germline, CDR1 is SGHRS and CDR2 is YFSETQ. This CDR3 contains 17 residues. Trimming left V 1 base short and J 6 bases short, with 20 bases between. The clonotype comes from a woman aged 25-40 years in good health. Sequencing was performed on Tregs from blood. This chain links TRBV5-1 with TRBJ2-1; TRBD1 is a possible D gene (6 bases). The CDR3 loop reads CASSLNGLLGAPNEQFF. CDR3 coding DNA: TGCGCCAGCAGCTTGAATGGTTTATTGGGGGCCCCCAATGAGCAGTTCTTC.